This TCR beta chain was observed in a study of T cell repertoires in cytomegalovirus infection. V shed 1 base and J 9 bases; nucleotides not matched to a gene: 8. This CDR3 comprises 15 residues. Germline V gives CDR1 MNHEY, CDR2 SVGEGT. Points on this clonotype: Its antigen is as yet unknown.

TCRdb re-called the reads through MiXCR, storing one row per CDR3 protein. The data show about 310,000 distinct CDR3 sequences, roughly 25% seen once. Specimen: cultured PBMCs, collected from culture after CMV antigen stimulation. The chain recombines TRBV6-2 or TRBV6-3 with TRBJ2-1; TRBD2 matches 8 bases. The TCR was taken from a human donor in good health (CMV status not recorded). Some clones in this sample may be carry-over from other donors' samples. The CDR3 sequence is CASSYFPGGPGEQFF. As DNA, the CDR3 is TGTGCCAGCAGTTACTTTCCGGGAGGGCCGGGTGAGCAGTTCTTC.